This TCR beta chain was captured by sequencing in a study of blood T cells in healthy people across ages. Findings and limits, study-wide: Long-lived donors exceeded aged donors in naive CD4+ cells and diversity.

With a J-beta primer mix and a sample-barcoded 5' primer, a second PCR ran about 7 to 12 cycles. Each cDNA molecule, via a template-switch adaptor with 12 random nucleotides, was tagged. TCRdb re-derived calls from the 5' RACE reads in MiXCR, one entry per CDR3 protein. The table includes over 1,200,000 distinct CDR3 sequences, around 59% detected once. Between the trimmed V and J ends, which lost 0 bases and 2 bases, there was a span of 5 bases. The CDR3 contains 13 residues. Looked up from germline, CDR1 is SGHRS and CDR2 is YFSETQ. A remark on this clonotype: Its cognate antigen is unknown.

The chain links TRBV5-1 to TRBJ1-1; D unresolved. Sequenced sample: blood. The source is a man between 18 and 29 years old in good health. CDR3 in DNA: TGCGCCAGCAGCTTGGAATCTAACACTGAAGCTTTCTTT. Translation gives CASSLESNTEAFF.